This is a list of T cell receptor beta chains from one sample in a study of T cell repertoires in aging, cancer and after chemotherapy. TCRdb used MiXCR to reprocess the multiplex PCR reads, holding one entry per CDR3 protein. The profile covers about 6,300 distinct CDR3 sequences, with around 33% appearing a single time and approximately 44% taken by the ten largest. Sequencing input: blood. Receptors originate from a human donor in good health. Both conserved end residues are trimmed from each CDR3. The D gene is left open where the match is weak.

v_gene	d_gene	j_gene	CDR3aa
TRBV7-9	-	TRBJ2-1	ASSLAYPQAQF
TRBV5-6	-	TRBJ1-6	ASSLAGYNSPLH
TRBV27	-	TRBJ1-4	ASSFGSTNEKLF
TRBV12-3/TRBV12-4	-	TRBJ2-7	ASSTGRGSWEQY
TRBV15	TRBD2	TRBJ2-3	ATSRATSGGTDTQY
TRBV12-3/TRBV12-4	TRBD1	TRBJ1-5	ASSLKGQGADQPQH
TRBV6-6	TRBD1	TRBJ2-2	ASSYTGGFTGELF
TRBV14	TRBD2	TRBJ2-3	ASSQLRGGTDTQY
TRBV11-3	-	TRBJ2-3	ASSLGADTQY
TRBV27	-	TRBJ2-7	ASSRRGSYEQY
TRBV12-3/TRBV12-4	-	TRBJ2-2	ASSLEGPRGGELF
TRBV29-1	-	TRBJ2-3	SVELTSTDTQY